One and the same sample provided the 8 T cell receptor beta chains below, sequenced in a study of blood T cells in healthy people across ages. A second PCR of 7 to 11 cycles used a sample-barcoded 5' primer and a J-beta primer mix. TCRdb processed the 5' RACE reads anew with MiXCR; each CDR3 protein has one entry. The sample shows 720,000 or so distinct CDR3 sequences, roughly 43% of them seen only once. The sequenced sample consisted of blood. These receptors were obtained from a man older than 75 in good health.

This clonotype turned up a few times. V gene TRBV5-1 combines with J gene TRBJ2-3; D might be TRBD1 (5 bases). Germline values: CDR1 SGHRS, CDR2 YFSETQ. Trimming removed 5 bases at V and 4 bases at J, with 11 bases between. This CDR3 is built from 13 residues. CDR3 nucleotide sequence: TGCGCCAGCAGAACCGACAGTTCAGATACGCAGTATTTT. Encoded protein: CASRTDSSDTQYF. The entire variable domain, with the rest obtained from reference TRBV5-1 and TRBJ2-3, is as follows: KAGVTQTPRYLIKTRGQQVTLSCSPISGHRSVSWYQQTPGQGLQFLFEYFSETQRNKGNFPGRFSGRQFSNSRSEMNVSTLELGDSALYLCASRTDSSDTQYFGPGTRLTVL.

The genes are TRBV2 and TRBJ2-7, with no clear D. The germline V gene encodes CDR1 SNHLY and CDR2 FYNNEI. V was trimmed by 7 bases and J by 1 base, leaving 11 bases between them. The CDR3 runs to 13 residues. In DNA form, the CDR3 reads TGTGCCAGCACGCAGGTTTCGTCCTACGAGCAGTACTTC. This sequence encodes CASTQVSSYEQYF.

V is TRBV5-1 and J is TRBJ2-1; tentative D call: TRBD2 (6 bases). CDR1 and CDR2 (germline): SGHRS, YFSETQ. Trimming stripped 0 bases from V and 13 bases from J, with 32 bases between. The CDR3 consists of 19 residues. The CDR3 region has the DNA TGCGCCAGCAGCTTGGTCTGGAGGGTATTAACCCAAGAGGAAGAGACCCAGTTCTTC. It translates to CASSLVWRVLTQEEETQFF.

The V gene is TRBV20-1, the J gene TRBJ2-5, with TRBD1 matching 8 bases. J gave up 7 bases and V 5 bases, and 12 bases lay outside the gene matches. CDR1 and CDR2 from the germline V gene are DFQATT and SNEGSKA (reference sequence). The CDR3 has 14 amino acids. The chain's CDR3 is CSALVGDRPTTQYF. DNA for the CDR3: TGCAGTGCTCTCGTTGGGGACAGGCCGACGACCCAGTACTTC.

This clonotype turned up a few times. The chain combines TRBV6-5 with TRBJ2-3; 10 nucleotides line up with TRBD2. After removal of 2 bases from V and 0 bases from J, the junction contained 5 bases not matched to a gene. CDR1 and CDR2 (germline): MNHEY, SVGAGI. The length of the CDR3 is 17 residues. CDR3 sequence: CASSYAASGSSTDTQYF. CDR3 coding DNA: TGTGCCAGCAGTTACGCGGCTAGCGGGAGTAGCACAGATACGCAGTATTTT.

This chain links TRBV2 with TRBJ2-6; 9 bases align to TRBD1. The CDR3 consists of 17 residues. CDR1 and CDR2 from the germline V gene are SNHLY and FYNNEI. The V segment lost 7 bases and the J segment 4 bases; nucleotides outside the gene matches: 11. Here the CDR3 reads CASKVLQGARGANVLTF. CDR3 sequence (DNA): TGTGCCAGCAAAGTTTTACAGGGGGCGCGAGGGGCCAACGTCCTGACTTTC.

This clonotype was counted many times. The chain has TRBV25-1 and TRBJ2-5, with D perhaps given as TRBD1 or TRBD2 (5 bases each). Looked up from germline, CDR1 is MGHDK and CDR2 is SYGVNS. V lost 0 bases and J lost 5, with 7 bases in between. The CDR3 spans 13 residues. Written as DNA, the CDR3 is TGTGCCAGCAGTGAATACGAGGGGGAGACCCAGTACTTC. This translates into CASSEYEGETQYF.

This clonotype was seen more than once but under ten times. This chain uses TRBV4-3 with TRBJ2-6; D might be TRBD1 (5 bases). Trimming took 4 bases from V and 5 from J, leaving 12 bases between them. Germline V gene lookup returns CDR1 LGHNA and CDR2 YSLEER. CDR3 size: 15 residues. As DNA, the CDR3 is TGCGCCAGCAGCCCCGGACACGCGCGGGCCAACGTCCTGACTTTC. It yields the protein CASSPGHARANVLTF.